This TCR beta chain was profiled in a study of regulatory T cells in long-lasting Graves disease. Study results and limitations: Under persistent disease, TRBV28, TRBJ1-2 and TRBJ2-5 were used preferentially.

At least ten counts were recorded for this clonotype. As yet, its antigen is unknown. As for time point: newly diagnosed GD, antithyroid drugs for less than 3 months. The TCR library was made from RNA that had been extracted from PBMCs in TRIzol. The CDR3 loop spans 16 amino acids. Germline CDR1 reads SGHDT; CDR2 reads YYEEEE. Trimming took 0 bases from V and 0 from J, leaving 10 bases between them. Through Arm-PCR of CDR3 regions and iRepertoire HTBI primers, TCR beta libraries were built. MiXCR was run by TCRdb on the multiplex PCR reads, yielding one entry per CDR3 protein. The sample has some 490,000 distinct CDR3 sequences, more than 10% seen once. This sample was also put to use in a study of T cells in Graves' hyperthyroidism and ophthalmopathy. In that study: Ophthalmopathy could be told apart from stable hyperthyroidism with a 13 V-J model.

This TCR was sampled from a woman in her thirties with Graves disease. The sequenced sample was peripheral blood mononuclear cells (PBMCs), obtained at new diagnosis, from a patient treated with antithyroid drugs. The chain carries TRBV5-6 and TRBJ2-1; no clear D. The CDR3 coding sequence is TGTGCCAGCAGCTTGGCCGAGGACGGCTCCTACAATGAGCAGTTCTTC. Translation gives CASSLAEDGSYNEQFF.